The 15 T cell receptor beta chains below come from one sample, sequenced in a study of blood T cell repertoires in COVID-19. Clones were sequenced by immunoSEQ multiplex PCR, and TCRdb holds only the in-frame ones, with some missing. The profile shows some 170,000 clones, about 76% of them singletons. Sequencing was performed on peripheral blood. The receptors originated from a woman aged 50 to 65 with active or convalescent COVID-19.

The chain links TRBV28 to TRBJ2-1; 10 nucleotides agree with TRBD2. V dropped 6 bases and J dropped 4; count of bases not matched to a gene: 12. The CDR3 consists of 17 residues. The germline V gene encodes CDR1 MDHEN and CDR2 SYDVKM. The CDR3 region has the DNA TGTGCCAGCAGCCCAGCGGGAGGGCCCCCCCTTTACAATGAGCAGTTCTTC. As protein: CASSPAGGPPLYNEQFF.

The chain links TRBV18 to TRBJ1-2, with D tentatively TRBD1 (6 bases). Trimming removed 5 bases from V and 3 bases from J, with 16 bases in between. Germline V CDR1 and CDR2: KGHSH, LQKENI. There are 15 residues in the CDR3. The CDR3 DNA follows: TGTGCCAGCTCATCGCCCACAGGGACGGACTATGGCTACACCTTC. Encoded protein: CASSSPTGTDYGYTF.

The V and J genes are TRBV9 and TRBJ2-3; D uncertain. The CDR3 extends over 15 amino acids. Trimming pared 2 bases from V and 2 bases from J, leaving 12 bases between. Germline-derived CDR1 and CDR2 are SGDLS and YYNGEE. As DNA, the CDR3 is TGTGCCAGCAGCGTGGAAGGCGGCCTCACAGATACGCAGTATTTT. The encoded protein is CASSVEGGLTDTQYF.

The rearrangement uses TRBV7-9 and TRBJ1-1; 7 nucleotides align to TRBD1. V shed 5 bases and J 6 bases; nucleotides not matched to a gene: 12. Germline V CDR1 and CDR2: SEHNR, FQNEAQ (reference sequence). The CDR3 length is 15 residues. The CDR3 bases are TGTGCCAGCAGCCCAGGACAGGTGTCGACGGCTGAAGCTTTCTTT. Amino acid sequence: CASSPGQVSTAEAFF.

This chain joins TRBV14 and TRBJ2-2; D is undetermined. Germline assignment: CDR1 SGHDN and CDR2 FVKESK. Deletions cut 4 bases from V and 2 bases from J, with 5 bases between. The CDR3 runs 13 residues. CDR3 in amino acids: CASSRVNTGELFF. The CDR3 nucleotides are TGTGCCAGCAGCCGCGTTAACACCGGGGAGCTGTTTTTT.

The chain combines TRBV7-6 with TRBJ2-7; 9 bases match TRBD1. Germline loops: CDR1 SGHVS, CDR2 FNYEAQ. The CDR3 totals 15 residues. V lost 2 bases, J lost 3 bases, and 5 bases stayed unmatched. The CDR3 sequence: CASSLRTGDLYEQYF. In nucleotides, the CDR3 is TGTGCCAGCAGCTTAAGGACAGGGGACCTCTACGAGCAGTACTTC.

The rearrangement uses TRBV7-9 and TRBJ1-1; D gene unclear. The CDR3 covers 14 residues. Per germline, CDR1 SEHNR and CDR2 FQNEAQ (reference sequence). The ends were cut back, 5 bases at V and 3 bases at J, with 13 bases in the middle. CDR3 coding DNA: TGTGCCAGCAGCCCCGGGGAGCTCGACACTGAAGCTTTCTTT. Residues: CASSPGELDTEAFF.

The chain uses TRBV2 and TRBJ2-1, with D tentatively TRBD2 (6 bases). Between the trimmed V and J ends, which lost 8 bases and 2 bases, there was a span of 10 bases. Germline V lookup: CDR1 SNHLY, CDR2 FYNNEI. There are 13 residues in the CDR3. The CDR3 sequence is CASGTEPYNEQFF. Here the CDR3 DNA reads TGTGCCAGCGGGACTGAACCCTACAATGAGCAGTTCTTC.

The genes are TRBV5-1 and TRBJ2-7; TRBD2 might be the D (5 bases). CDR1 and CDR2 (germline): SGHRS, YFSETQ. This CDR3 comprises 13 residues. V was pared by 4 bases and J by 4 bases, with 12 bases between. The CDR3 sequence: CASSMDRGYEQYF. CDR3 in DNA: TGCGCCAGCAGCATGGACCGGGGTTACGAGCAGTACTTC.

The genes are TRBV29-1 and TRBJ2-7; D gene ambiguous. CDR3 length: 11 residues. Germline loops: CDR1 SQVTM, CDR2 ANQGSEA. Trimming took 0 bases from V and 3 from J, leaving 3 bases between them. This CDR3 is CSVEESYEQYF. DNA of the CDR3: TGCAGCGTTGAAGAGAGCTACGAGCAGTACTTC.

The J gene is TRBJ1-1, the V gene TRBV19; TRBD1 aligns across 9 bases. The CDR3 length is 16 residues. Germline V lookup: CDR1 LNHDA, CDR2 SQIVND (reference sequence). Trimming at V came to 8 bases and at J to 0 bases, leaving 10 bases not matched to a gene. For the CDR3, the DNA is TGTGCCAGTTCGCCTCGACAGGGGGGTATGAACACTGAAGCTTTCTTT. Translating gives CASSPRQGGMNTEAFF.

J is TRBJ2-7 and V is TRBV7-9; 9 positions agree with TRBD1. This CDR3 spans 15 amino acids. Germline assignment: CDR1 SEHNR and CDR2 FQNEAQ (reference sequence). With V trimmed by 0 bases and J by 6 bases, 6 bases remained unmatched. CDR3 loop: CASSLAGTGIGEQYF. The CDR3 DNA is TGTGCCAGCAGCTTAGCCGGGACAGGGATTGGCGAGCAGTACTTC.

The V and J genes are TRBV2 and TRBJ1-2; D is unclear. V shed 6 bases and J shed 4 bases, with 18 bases lying between them. The germline V gene encodes CDR1 SNHLY and CDR2 FYNNEI. The CDR3 consists of 15 residues. CDR3 DNA: TGTGCCAGCAGCGCACTCGGGGAGATCCTCTATGGCTACACCTTC. Amino acids: CASSALGEILYGYTF.

This chain joins TRBV7-2 and TRBJ2-5; D is possibly TRBD1 (5 bases). CDR3 size: 14 residues. Per the germline V gene, CDR1 is SGHTA and CDR2 is FQGNSA. V lost 3 bases, J lost 7 bases, and 15 bases lay in between. The CDR3 coding sequence is TGTGCCAGCAGCTTGGGCTCGGTTAGGGGGACCCAGTACTTC. Protein product: CASSLGSVRGTQYF.

V gene TRBV5-6 combines with J gene TRBJ1-1; 8 bases agree with TRBD1. Trimming removed 4 bases from V and 8 bases from J; junction bases left unmatched: 16. The CDR3 sequence is 16 residues long. The germline CDR1 and CDR2 sequences are SGHDT and YYEEEE. The CDR3 region is CASSILAGQGYFEAFF. In DNA form, the CDR3 reads TGTGCCAGCAGCATACTAGCCGGACAGGGCTACTTCGAAGCTTTCTTT.